This record looks at one TCR beta chain sequence and its context. Its antigen remains unidentified. Base qualities are not provided; no much larger clone lies one nucleotide away. These data are taken from a study of T cell responses to AZD1222 COVID-19 vaccine (dated by TCRdb to about 2021). With respect to the entire study: AZD1222 recipients given second doses at about 4 weeks or at about 12 weeks were pooled, since spike-specific TCR depth and breadth were not found to differ between the two schedules. A total of 230 to 250 trial participants underwent TCR sequencing, of whom 207 had received two doses of AZD1222 and about 25 had received two doses of the MenACWY control vaccine. Enrollment into the trials was organized by age into subgroups of 18-55, 56-69 and 70-plus years, and those subgroups contained roughly 150, 30 and 60 TCR-sequenced participants, respectively.

The sample's time point label, in plain terms: baseline before first vaccination. Samples from vaccinated people were obtained from the UK trials COV001 and COV002, which included a single-blind randomized controlled phase 2/3 trial of AZD1222 (ChAdOx1 nCoV-19) in healthy adults. Trial participant PBMC samples were collected at day 0 and day 28 after the second dose for TCRbeta chain sequencing. General study outcomes and caveats: Because no day 14 peak-response samples were available, the repertoires could be characterized only after the peak T cell response. Only a handful of AZD1222 recipients were SARS-CoV-2 seropositive at baseline, limiting conclusions about previously exposed vaccinees. Participants were mostly white British and included more females than males, and it was suggested by the authors that clonal diversity may have been underestimated. Epitopes outside the regions mutated in the B.1.351 and B.1.1.7 variants were reportedly recognized by nearly half of the unique spike-specific TCRs. Spike-specific TCR breadth and depth rose significantly after two AZD1222 doses compared with day 0 and with MenACWY recipients. The 56-69-year group was small, and its depth increase did not reach significance, likely because of low power. The whole spike protein was spanned by vaccine-associated CD4 TCRs, and dominant responses were seen in regions 160-218 and 743-854.

The CDR3 regions of human TCRbeta chains were analyzed by immunosequencing. Under the source paper's analysis protocol: Repertoire TCRs were matched against a reference library of SARS-CoV-2-specific TCRs generated with the MIRA antigen-specificity platform. Breadth meant the fraction of unique TCRs that were SARS-CoV-2-associated, whereas depth meant the fraction of total T cells that were SARS-CoV-2-associated. Using the MIRA data, every spike-specific TCR was mapped to the spike region that the TCR reacted to and assigned to either a CD4 or a CD8 class. Log10-transformed breadth and depth values were compared by one-way ANOVA with Sidak's multiple comparisons tests. TCRdb retrieved this table from immuneACCESS and kept in-frame rearrangements only. Not all clones are present; in checked studies, unresolved V genes account for under half, and no reason is known for the remainder. The V and J calls and clone size come from that table; D and trimming were worked out from the DNA. Counted in this sample were roughly 140,000 clones; about 90% of them appeared once. 4% to 6% of the sample rests with the top ten.

Trimmed from V: 4 bases; trimmed from J: 4 bases; junction bases lacking a gene match: 9. From the cysteine through the phenylalanine, the CDR3 covers 16 amino acids. The entry retains the CDR3 DNA only, 48 bases that are in frame from base 1. The CDR1 and CDR2 encoded by the germline V gene are SGHRS and YFSETQ. Sequencing was performed on peripheral blood, taken on day 0 of AZD1222 vaccination. The source of this sequence is an adult in good health. The chain is encoded by TRBV5-1 joined to TRBJ2-2, and TRBD2 aligns with 8 junction nucleotides. The DNA reads TGCGCCAGCAGCATTAGCGGGACACGGGCCACCGGGGAGCTGTTTTTT. Translated, it gives CASSISGTRATGELFF.